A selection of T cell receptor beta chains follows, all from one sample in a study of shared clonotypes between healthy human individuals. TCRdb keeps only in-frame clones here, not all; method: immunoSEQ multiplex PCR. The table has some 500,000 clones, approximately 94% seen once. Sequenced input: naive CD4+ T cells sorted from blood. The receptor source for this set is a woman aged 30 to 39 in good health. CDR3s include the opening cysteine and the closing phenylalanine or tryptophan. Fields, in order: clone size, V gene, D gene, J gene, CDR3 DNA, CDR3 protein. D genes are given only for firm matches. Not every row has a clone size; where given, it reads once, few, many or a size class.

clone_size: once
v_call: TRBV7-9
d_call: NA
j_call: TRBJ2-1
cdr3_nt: TGTGCCAGCAGCACAACCTGGGACTCTAGGGGCAATGAGCAGTTCTTC
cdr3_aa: CASSTTWDSRGNEQFF

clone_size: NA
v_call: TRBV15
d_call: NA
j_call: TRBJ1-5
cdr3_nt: TGTGCCACCAGCAGAGATGTAGTGACCGATCAGCCCCAGCATTTT
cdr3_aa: CATSRDVVTDQPQHF

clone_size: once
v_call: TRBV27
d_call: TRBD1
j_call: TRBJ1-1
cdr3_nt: TGTGCCAGCAGTTTAAAGGGGGCGAACACTGAAGCTTTCTTT
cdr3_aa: CASSLKGANTEAFF

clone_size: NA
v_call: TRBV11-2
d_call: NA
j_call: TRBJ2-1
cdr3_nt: TGTGCCAGCAGCGCAACTCAACAGGAGACCAATGAGCAGTTCTTC
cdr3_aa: CASSATQQETNEQFF

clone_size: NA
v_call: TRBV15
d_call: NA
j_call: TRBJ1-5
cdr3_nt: TGTGCCACCAGCAGTACAGGCGCCAATCAGCCCCAGCATTTT
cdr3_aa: CATSSTGANQPQHF

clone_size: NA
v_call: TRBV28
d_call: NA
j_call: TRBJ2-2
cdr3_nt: TGTGCCAGCCCCCCCCAAGCGGATCTAAACACCGGGGAGCTGTTTTTT
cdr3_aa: CASPPQADLNTGELFF

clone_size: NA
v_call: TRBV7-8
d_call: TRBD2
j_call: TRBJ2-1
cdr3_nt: TGTGCCAGCAGCTCCCGTTTAGCGGGACCCATGGATGAGCAGTTCTTC
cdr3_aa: CASSSRLAGPMDEQFF

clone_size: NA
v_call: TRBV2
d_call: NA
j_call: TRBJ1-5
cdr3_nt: TGTGCCAGCAGTAGGGGCAATCAGCCCCAGCATTTT
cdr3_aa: CASSRGNQPQHF

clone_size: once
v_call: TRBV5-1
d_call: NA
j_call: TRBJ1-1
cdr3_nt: TGCGCCAGCAAGGGTTGGATGAACACTGAAGCTTTCTTT
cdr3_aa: CASKGWMNTEAFF

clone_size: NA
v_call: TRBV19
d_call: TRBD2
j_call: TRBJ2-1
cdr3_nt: TGTGCCAGTAGTATTCGGACTAGCGGGAGCTCCTACAATGAGCAGTTCTTC
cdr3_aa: CASSIRTSGSSYNEQFF

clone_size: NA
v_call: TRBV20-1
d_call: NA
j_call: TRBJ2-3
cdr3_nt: TGCAGTGCTAGAGGTGGTACGCAGTATTTT
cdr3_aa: CSARGGTQYF

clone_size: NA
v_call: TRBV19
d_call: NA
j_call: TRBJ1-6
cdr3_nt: TGTGCCAGTAGTCCCTCCTCCTGGCAGGGGAGGAATTCACCCCTCCACTTT
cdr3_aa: CASSPSSWQGRNSPLHF

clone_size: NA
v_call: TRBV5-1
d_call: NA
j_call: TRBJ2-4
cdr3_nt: TGCGCCAGCAGCTTGGAAGGGAACAAAAACATTCAGTACTTC
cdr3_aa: CASSLEGNKNIQYF

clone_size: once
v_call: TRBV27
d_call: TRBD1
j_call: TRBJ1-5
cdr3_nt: TGTGCCAGCAGTCCTGGACAGGGGGCGTATAGCGATCAGCCCCAGCATTTT
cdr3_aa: CASSPGQGAYSDQPQHF

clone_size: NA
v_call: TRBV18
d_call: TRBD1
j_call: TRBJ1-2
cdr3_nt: TGTGCCAGCTCCCCGGGACAGGGAACTAACTATGGCTACACCTTC
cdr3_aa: CASSPGQGTNYGYTF

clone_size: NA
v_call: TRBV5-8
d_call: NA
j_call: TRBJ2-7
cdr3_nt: TGTGCCAGCAGCTTCGGCACCATCTACGAGCAGTACTTC
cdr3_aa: CASSFGTIYEQYF

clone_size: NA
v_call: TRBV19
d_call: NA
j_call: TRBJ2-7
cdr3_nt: TGTGCCAGTACCAAGGGACACCCATACGAGCAGTACTTC
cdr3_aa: CASTKGHPYEQYF

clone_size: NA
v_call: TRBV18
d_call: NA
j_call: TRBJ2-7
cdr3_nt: TGTGCCAGCTCACCTTACGACGGAGCCTACGAGCAGTACTTC
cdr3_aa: CASSPYDGAYEQYF

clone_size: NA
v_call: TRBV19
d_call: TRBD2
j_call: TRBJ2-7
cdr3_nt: TGTGCCAGTAGTCCACACTCCGGGACTATCAGCTCCTACGAGCAGTACTTC
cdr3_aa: CASSPHSGTISSYEQYF

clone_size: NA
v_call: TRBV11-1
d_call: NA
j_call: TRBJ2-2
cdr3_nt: TGTGCCAGCAGCTTGGACGGATCCACCGGGGAGCTGTTTTTT
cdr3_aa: CASSLDGSTGELFF

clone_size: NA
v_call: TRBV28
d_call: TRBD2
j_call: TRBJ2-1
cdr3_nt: TGTGCCAGCGATGGGGCGGGAGTCTACAATGAGCAGTTCTTC
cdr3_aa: CASDGAGVYNEQFF